Many counts were recorded for the clone carrying this TCR beta chain. The data belong to a study of beta chain features in type 1 diabetes. Isolated RNA was reverse transcribed in full, so expressed TCRB transcripts were sequenced. Libraries were prepared by immunoSEQ multiplex PCR; TCRdb keeps only in-frame clonotypes and omits some of them. The profile covers 120,000 to 150,000 clones, with over 9.5% appearing a single time and 1.3% taken by the ten largest. CD45RO/CCR7/CD25/CD127/CD95/CD27 staining was used to isolate CD4+ naive, central memory, regulatory and stem cell-like memory cells by sorting. Input material: naive CD4+ T cells from blood. This TCR was recovered from a man younger than 35 in good health.

CDR3: CASSITGGGEKLFF. In DNA form, the CDR3 reads TGTGCCAGCAGCATTACAGGGGGTGGCGAAAAACTGTTTTTT. This chain joins TRBV5-4 and TRBJ1-4; 8 bases match TRBD1. The germline V gene encodes CDR1 SGHNT and CDR2 YYREEE (reference sequence). Trimming cost V 4 bases and J 8 bases; bases outside gene matches: 7. There are 14 residues in the CDR3.